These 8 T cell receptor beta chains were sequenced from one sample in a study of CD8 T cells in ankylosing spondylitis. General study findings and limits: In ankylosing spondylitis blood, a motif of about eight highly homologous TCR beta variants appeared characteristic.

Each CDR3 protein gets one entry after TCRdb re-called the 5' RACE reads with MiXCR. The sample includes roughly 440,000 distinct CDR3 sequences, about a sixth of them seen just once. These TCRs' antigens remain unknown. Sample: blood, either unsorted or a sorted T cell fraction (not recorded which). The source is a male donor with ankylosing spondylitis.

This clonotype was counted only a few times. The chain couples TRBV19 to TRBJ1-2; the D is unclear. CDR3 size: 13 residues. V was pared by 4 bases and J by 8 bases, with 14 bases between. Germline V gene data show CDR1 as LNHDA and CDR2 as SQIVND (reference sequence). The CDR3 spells CASSTIPPGGYTF. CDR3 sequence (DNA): TGTGCCAGTAGTACCATCCCTCCGGGGGGCTACACCTTC.

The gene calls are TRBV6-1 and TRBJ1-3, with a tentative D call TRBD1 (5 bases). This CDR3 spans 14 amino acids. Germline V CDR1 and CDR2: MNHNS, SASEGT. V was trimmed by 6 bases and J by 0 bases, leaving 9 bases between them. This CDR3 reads CASRGTSSGNTIYF. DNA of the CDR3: TGTGCCAGCAGGGGGACCTCCTCTGGAAACACCATATATTTT.

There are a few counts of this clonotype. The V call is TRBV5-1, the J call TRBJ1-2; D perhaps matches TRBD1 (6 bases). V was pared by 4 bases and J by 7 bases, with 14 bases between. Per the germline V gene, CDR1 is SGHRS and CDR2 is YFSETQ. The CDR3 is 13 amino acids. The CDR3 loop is CASSPGGLGGYTF. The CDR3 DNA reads TGCGCCAGCAGCCCGGGGGGGCTGGGTGGCTACACCTTC.

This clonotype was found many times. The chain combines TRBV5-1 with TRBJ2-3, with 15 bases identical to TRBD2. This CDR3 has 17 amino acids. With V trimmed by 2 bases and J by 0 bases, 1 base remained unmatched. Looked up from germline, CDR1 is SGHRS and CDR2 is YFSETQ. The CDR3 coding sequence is TGCGCCAGCAGCTTTGGGACTAGCGGGGGGAGCACAGATACGCAGTATTTT. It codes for CASSFGTSGGSTDTQYF.

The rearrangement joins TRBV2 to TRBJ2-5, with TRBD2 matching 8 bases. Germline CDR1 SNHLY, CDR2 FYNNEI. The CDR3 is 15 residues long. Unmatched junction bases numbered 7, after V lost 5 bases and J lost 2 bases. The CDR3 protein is CASSRLAGQQETQYF. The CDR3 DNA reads TGTGCCAGCAGTCGCTTAGCGGGGCAACAAGAGACCCAGTACTTC.

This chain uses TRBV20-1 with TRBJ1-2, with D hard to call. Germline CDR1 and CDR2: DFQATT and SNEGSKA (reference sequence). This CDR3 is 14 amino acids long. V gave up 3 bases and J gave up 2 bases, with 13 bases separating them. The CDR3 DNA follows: TGCAGTGCTAGCGAGTTTGGCGGGAACTATGGCTACACCTTC. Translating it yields CSASEFGGNYGYTF.

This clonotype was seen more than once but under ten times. CDR3 sequence reads: CSTAPTSTGEQFF. The CDR3 DNA follows: TGCAGTACCGCCCCGACGAGTACCGGTGAGCAGTTCTTC. The J gene is TRBJ2-1, the V gene TRBV20-1; D uncertain. V was trimmed by 8 bases and J by 9 bases, leaving 20 bases between them. CDR1 and CDR2 (germline): DFQATT, SNEGSKA (reference sequence). This CDR3 is 13 amino acids long.

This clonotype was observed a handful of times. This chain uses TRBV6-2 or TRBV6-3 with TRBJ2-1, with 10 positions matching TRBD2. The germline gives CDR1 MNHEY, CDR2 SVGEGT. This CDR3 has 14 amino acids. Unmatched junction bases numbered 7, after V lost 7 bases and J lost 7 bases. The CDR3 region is CASKPSGSGNEQFF. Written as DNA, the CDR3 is TGTGCCAGCAAACCTAGCGGGAGTGGTAATGAGCAGTTCTTC.